One and the same sample provided the 18 T cell receptor beta chains below, sequenced in a study of blood T cell repertoires in COVID-19. Sequencing used immunoSEQ multiplex PCR; TCRdb keeps in-frame clones, though not all of them. Among a few hundred thousand clones listed, approximately 90% were seen once. Sequencing was done on a sample of peripheral blood. The receptors here all came from a man aged 25 to 40 who had recovered from COVID-19.

This sequence joins TRBV5-1 and TRBJ1-1; possible D gene TRBD1, 6 bases. Trimming took off 0 bases at V and 5 bases at J, with 11 bases between the two ends. The CDR3 contains 14 residues. Germline V gene data show CDR1 as SGHRS and CDR2 as YFSETQ. In DNA form, the CDR3 reads TGCGCCAGCAGCTTGGGACTCCAGGGGACTGAAGCTTTCTTT. Its translation: CASSLGLQGTEAFF.

This clone was seen a few times. V gene TRBV19 combines with J gene TRBJ1-1; a weak D match, TRBD1 (5 bases). CDR1 and CDR2 (germline): LNHDA, SQIVND (reference sequence). The length of the CDR3 is 11 residues. Between the trimmed V and J ends, which lost 7 bases and 10 bases, there was a span of 13 bases. The CDR3 loop reads CASIFWGTAFF. The CDR3 region has the DNA TGTGCCAGTATCTTCTGGGGCACAGCTTTCTTT.

The rearrangement uses TRBV7-8 and TRBJ2-3; D not resolved. The CDR3 consists of 13 residues. Trimming took 5 bases from V and 6 from J, leaving 12 bases between them. Germline assignment: CDR1 SGHVS and CDR2 FQNEAQ. DNA of the CDR3: TGTGCCAGCAGCCCTCTATCCCCCGATACGCAGTATTTT. The encoded protein is CASSPLSPDTQYF.

This clone has just one count. V gene TRBV5-6 combines with J gene TRBJ1-5; D call uncertain. Between the trimmed V and J ends, which lost 3 bases and 7 bases, there was a span of 14 bases. CDR3 length: 14 amino acids. Germline CDR1 reads SGHDT; CDR2 reads YYEEEE. DNA for the CDR3: TGTGCCAGCAGCTCCGGGTCGTTTAGGCAGCCCCAGCATTTT. Translation: CASSSGSFRQPQHF. Supplemented by reference TRBV5-6 and TRBJ1-5, the full variable domain reads DAGVTQSPTHLIKTRGQQVTLRCSPKSGHDTVSWYQQALGQGPQFIFQYYEEEERQRGNFPDRFSGHQFPNYSSELNVNALLLGDSALYLCASSSGSFRQPQHFGDGTRLSIL.

This chain links TRBV11-2 with TRBJ1-1; tentative D call: TRBD1 (5 bases). This CDR3 region has 13 residues. CDR1 SGHAT and CDR2 FQNNGV come from the germline V gene. Deletions cut 3 bases from V and 11 bases from J, with 16 bases between. The CDR3 is CASSFKGLVEAFF. The CDR3 DNA sequence: TGTGCCAGCAGCTTTAAGGGGCTCGTTGAGGCTTTCTTT.

CDR3 sequence (DNA): TGTGCCAGCAGCTTTAGGGGTACCTACAATGAGCAGTTCTTC. Residues: CASSFRGTYNEQFF. The V gene is TRBV7-9, the J gene TRBJ2-1; tentatively, D is TRBD1 (5 bases). The CDR3 totals 14 residues. V was cut by 3 bases and J by 2 bases, with 8 bases left in between. In germline, CDR1 is SEHNR, CDR2 FQNEAQ (reference sequence).

The CDR3, as DNA: TGCGCCAGCAGCTTGGCCGGTCGCAATGAGCAGTTCTTC. Encoded protein: CASSLAGRNEQFF. The V gene is TRBV5-1, the J gene TRBJ2-1; no reliable D call. The CDR3 is 13 residues long. Trimming pared 0 bases from V and 6 bases from J, leaving 7 bases between. Germline V gives CDR1 SGHRS, CDR2 YFSETQ.

This rearrangement joins TRBV28 to TRBJ1-5; D possibly corresponds to TRBD1 (5 bases). CDR1 and CDR2 (germline): MDHEN, SYDVKM. Trimming shortened V by 7 bases and J by 3 bases, and 16 bases separated the two germline ends. This CDR3 contains 15 residues. CDR3 loop: CASNIQPGVNQPQHF. As DNA, the CDR3 is TGTGCCAGCAATATTCAACCGGGGGTCAATCAGCCCCAGCATTTT.

The chain links TRBV5-6 to TRBJ1-4; D is ambiguous. V lost 0 bases to trimming and J lost 5 bases, with 11 bases between them. This CDR3 is built from 15 residues. Germline assignment: CDR1 SGHDT and CDR2 YYEEEE. CDR3 in amino acids: CASSLGGLGNEKLFF. The DNA for the CDR3 is TGTGCCAGCAGCTTGGGCGGGCTCGGGAATGAAAAACTGTTTTTT.

This chain uses TRBV6-5 with TRBJ1-1, with 7 bases identical to TRBD1. Germline-derived CDR1 and CDR2 are MNHEY and SVGAGI. With V trimmed by 6 bases and J by 10 bases, 17 bases remained unmatched. The CDR3 is 15 residues long. CDR3 nucleotide sequence: TGTGCCAGCAGGCCGGGACAGATTATCACCCTTCGAGCTTTCTTT. Residues: CASRPGQIITLRAFF.

The gene calls are TRBV7-2 and TRBJ1-5; 8 nucleotides match TRBD1. J gave up 4 bases and V 5 bases, and 7 bases lay outside the gene matches. Germline loops: CDR1 SGHTA, CDR2 FQGNSA. There are 15 residues in the CDR3. The chain's CDR3 is CASSDTGGRNQPQHF. In DNA form, the CDR3 reads TGTGCCAGCAGCGATACAGGGGGGAGGAATCAGCCCCAGCATTTT.

The chain carries TRBV3-1 (or the pseudogene TRBV3-2) and TRBJ2-5; D is unclear. V was shortened by 8 bases and J by 5 bases, with 9 bases between the two germline ends. Germline values: CDR1 LGHDT, CDR2 YNNKEL (reference sequence). The CDR3 sequence is 11 residues long. The CDR3 loop reads CASSSFETQYF. The CDR3 region has the DNA TGTGCCAGCTCCTCCTTTGAGACCCAGTACTTC.

This sequence joins TRBV11-2 and TRBJ2-2; 9 nucleotides line up with TRBD2. This CDR3 contains 17 residues. V lost 5 bases, J lost 5 bases, and 12 bases stayed unmatched. The germline gives CDR1 SGHAT, CDR2 FQNNGV. The CDR3 DNA sequence: TGTGCCAGCAGCCCAACCCTCGGCGGGGGGGCAACCGGGGAGCTGTTTTTT. This codes for CASSPTLGGGATGELFF.

Remarks on this clone: This same CDR3 is encoded by further DNA sequences in the sample. The chain joins TRBV30 to TRBJ1-5; D unresolved. Germline assignment: CDR1 GTSNPN and CDR2 SVGIG (reference sequence). V was cut by 5 bases and J by 0 bases, with 14 bases left in between. The CDR3 is 15 residues long. The CDR3 region is CAWSAGTYSNQPQHF. CDR3 bases: TGTGCCTGGTCCGCGGGCACCTATAGCAATCAGCCCCAGCATTTT.

The chain links TRBV10-3 to TRBJ2-7; D is unresolved. V was shortened by 4 bases and J by 4 bases, with 17 bases between the two germline ends. The CDR3 is 15 residues long. In germline, CDR1 is ENHRY, CDR2 SYGVKD. CDR3 in amino acids: CAISGSPLRYYEQYF. The CDR3, as DNA: TGTGCCATCAGTGGTAGCCCCCTCCGTTATTACGAGCAGTACTTC.

V usage is TRBV27 and J usage is TRBJ2-1; D gene uncertain. The ends were cut back, 3 bases at V and 5 bases at J, with 11 bases in the middle. Germline CDR1 and CDR2: MNHEY and SMNVEV (reference sequence). This CDR3 is 14 amino acids long. CDR3 bases: TGTGCCAGCAGTTTGGAGATTTGGGACAATGAGCAGTTCTTC. It codes for CASSLEIWDNEQFF.

The chain links TRBV6-5 to TRBJ1-3, with unresolved D. Germline loops: CDR1 MNHEY, CDR2 SVGAGI. This CDR3 comprises 13 residues. The V end was cut by 9 bases, the J end by 2 bases, with 11 bases between. This chain's CDR3 is CASTWAAGNTIYF. The CDR3 nucleotides are TGTGCCAGTACCTGGGCAGCTGGAAACACCATATATTTT.

This clone has a handful of counts. The gene calls are TRBV7-9 and TRBJ2-2, with D perhaps TRBD2 (6 bases). The CDR3 is made up of 15 amino acids. The germline CDR1 and CDR2 sequences are SEHNR and FQNEAQ (reference sequence). The ends were cut back, 5 bases at V and 4 bases at J, with 14 bases in the middle. CDR3 sequence (DNA): TGTGCCAGCAGCACCTGGGAGGTTAGCACCGGGGAGCTGTTTTTT. Its protein product is CASSTWEVSTGELFF.